The 4 T cell receptor beta chains listed next were all sequenced from one sample in a study of blood T cell repertoires in COVID-19. The method was immunoSEQ multiplex PCR; TCRdb's version includes in-frame clones alone and lacks a portion of them. This sample yields around 180,000 clones, of which roughly 77% are seen a single time; about 17% belongs to the top ten. The sequenced sample was PBMCs or T cells enriched from blood (not recorded which). The receptor source for this set is a woman aged 45-65 years with acute COVID-19.

The rearrangement links TRBV4-3 to TRBJ1-3, with TRBD1 identical over 9 bases. The germline V gene encodes CDR1 LGHNA and CDR2 YSLEER. The CDR3 has 16 residues. Trimming at V came to 1 base and at J to 4 bases, leaving 5 bases not matched to a gene. This CDR3 reads CASSQVHRGQGNTIYF. DNA of the CDR3: TGCGCCAGCAGCCAAGTGCACAGGGGGCAGGGAAACACCATATATTTT.

This clone came up many times. V gene TRBV21-1 combines with J gene TRBJ2-5; the table's D call, TRBD1, has no DNA check behind it. TRBV21-1 is tagged as a pseudogene. The CDR3 spans 13 residues. This CDR3 is CASSRTGRETQYF. CDR3 coding DNA: TGTGCCAGCAGCAGGACAGGGAGGGAGACCCAGTACTTC.

The V gene is TRBV27, the J gene TRBJ1-2; 7 bases line up with TRBD1. The germline V gene has CDR1 MNHEY and CDR2 SMNVEV (reference sequence). The CDR3 runs to 13 residues. With V trimmed by 6 bases and J by 8 bases, 9 bases remained unmatched. The CDR3 region has the DNA TGTGCCAGCAGCGGACAGGTCGCGGAGGGCTACACCTTC. This gives the protein CASSGQVAEGYTF.

V usage is TRBV28 and J usage is TRBJ2-7; 11 bases are shared with TRBD1. CDR1 MDHEN and CDR2 SYDVKM come from the germline V gene. The V segment lost 6 bases and the J segment 4 bases; nucleotides outside the gene matches: 8. The CDR3 is 15 amino acids. The CDR3 spells CASSQMDRGRYEQYV. The CDR3 DNA reads as TGTGCCAGCAGCCAAATGGACAGGGGGCGGTACGAGCAGTACGTC.